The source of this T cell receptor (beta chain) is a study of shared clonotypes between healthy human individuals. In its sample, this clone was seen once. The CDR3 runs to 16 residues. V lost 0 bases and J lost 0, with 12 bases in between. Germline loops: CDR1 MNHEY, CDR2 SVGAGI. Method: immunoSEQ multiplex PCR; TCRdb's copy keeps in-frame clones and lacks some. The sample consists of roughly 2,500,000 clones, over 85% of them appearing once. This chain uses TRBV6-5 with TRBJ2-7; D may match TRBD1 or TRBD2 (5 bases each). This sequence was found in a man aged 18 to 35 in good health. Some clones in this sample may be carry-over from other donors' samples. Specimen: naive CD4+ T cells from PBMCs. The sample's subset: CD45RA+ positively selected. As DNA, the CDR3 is TGTGCCAGCAGTTACTCTGGGACGGCGAGCTCCTACGAGCAGTACTTC. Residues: CASSYSGTASSYEQYF.